This T cell receptor beta chain was found in a study of blood T cell repertoires in COVID-19. The wider study: The United States, Italy and Spain supplied acute and convalescent COVID-19 samples. PBMCs, B-cell-depleted T cells, or T cells provided the cDNA or gDNA that made up the material.

Clones were read by immunoSEQ multiplex PCR, and TCRdb kept only the in-frame ones, dropping some. Of about 80,000 clones listed, around 85% are singletons. The CDR3 sequence is 14 residues long. Per germline, CDR1 MNHEY and CDR2 SVGAGI. J was trimmed by 4 bases and V by 6 bases; bases with no gene match: 6. The sequencing input was peripheral blood. The receptor comes from a man aged 45-65 years with COVID-19, enrolled during active disease. The rearrangement links TRBV6-5 to TRBJ2-1, with 7 nucleotides matching TRBD1. The chain's CDR3 is CASRNPGQYNEQFF. DNA of the CDR3: TGTGCCAGCAGGAACCCGGGACAGTACAATGAGCAGTTCTTC.